The 15 T cell receptor beta chains in this list originate from one sample, sequenced in a study of blood T cell repertoires in COVID-19. Assay: immunoSEQ multiplex PCR; the TCRdb copy retains only in-frame clones and omits some. The sample has a few hundred thousand clones; approximately 81% are singletons. The sequencing input was peripheral blood. These receptors originate from a man aged 60 to 69 with acute or convalescent COVID-19.

This chain uses TRBV30 with TRBJ2-5; D is unclear. The V gene lost 0 bases and the J gene lost 4 bases, with 6 bases spanning the gap. The CDR3 is 12 residues long. CDR1 GTSNPN and CDR2 SVGIG come from the germline V gene (reference sequence). The CDR3 region has the DNA TGTGCCTGGAGTGTACGGGTAGAGACCCAGTACTTC. Encoded protein: CAWSVRVETQYF.

This clone was observed a single time. The chain uses TRBV28 and TRBJ2-3; TRBD2 matches 7 bases. CDR3 length: 14 amino acids. Trimming removed 6 bases from V and 3 bases from J; junction bases left unmatched: 6. The germline V gene encodes CDR1 MDHEN and CDR2 SYDVKM. The CDR3 nucleotides read TGTGCCAGCAGCCCGGGACTACCGACAGATACGCAGTATTTT. The encoded protein is CASSPGLPTDTQYF.

This clone was counted ten times or more. The J gene is TRBJ2-7, the V gene TRBV19, with D hard to call. The V gene lost 3 bases and the J gene lost 5 bases, with 11 bases spanning the gap. CDR3 length: 13 residues. Germline values: CDR1 LNHDA, CDR2 SQIVND (reference sequence). The CDR3 sequence: CASSMSPFDEQYF. CDR3 bases: TGTGCCAGTAGTATGTCCCCTTTCGACGAGCAGTACTTC.

This clone was counted a single time. The V gene is TRBV5-4, the J gene TRBJ1-3; TRBD1 agrees at 9 bases. The germline CDR1 and CDR2 sequences are SGHNT and YYREEE (reference sequence). The CDR3 has 15 residues. Germline trimming cut 0 bases from V and 2 bases from J; bases unmatched to any gene: 0. The CDR3 DNA is TGTGCCAGCAGCTTGGGACAGGGGGCTGGAAACACCATATATTTT. This codes for CASSLGQGAGNTIYF.

J is TRBJ1-5 and V is TRBV5-1, with D perhaps TRBD1 (6 bases). Germline V lookup: CDR1 SGHRS, CDR2 YFSETQ. The CDR3 consists of 15 residues. V was cut by 2 bases and J by 3 bases, with 12 bases left in between. The CDR3 nucleotides are TGCGCCAGCAGCTTTCAAGGGGGTTCCAATCAGCCCCAGCATTTT. Encoded protein: CASSFQGGSNQPQHF. Supplemented by reference TRBV5-1 and TRBJ1-5, the full variable domain reads KAGVTQTPRYLIKTRGQQVTLSCSPISGHRSVSWYQQTPGQGLQFLFEYFSETQRNKGNFPGRFSGRQFSNSRSEMNVSTLELGDSALYLCASSFQGGSNQPQHFGDGTRLSIL.

The V and J genes are TRBV19 and TRBJ1-2; 7 bases are a match to TRBD1. J lost 9 bases, V lost 7 bases, and 11 bases had no gene match. This CDR3 has 13 amino acids. Germline loops: CDR1 LNHDA, CDR2 SQIVND (reference sequence). The CDR3, as DNA: TGTGCCAGTACGGGACAGTCTGCTATGAGCTACACCTTC. Encoded protein: CASTGQSAMSYTF.

The rearrangement links TRBV19 to TRBJ2-7; 7 bases are shared with TRBD1. The germline V gene encodes CDR1 LNHDA and CDR2 SQIVND (reference sequence). This CDR3 spans 16 amino acids. V gave up 3 bases and J gave up 5 bases; unmatched junction bases: 13. In nucleotides, the CDR3 is TGTGCCAGTAGTATCCTGCCGGGGCAGGGGGAGAACGAGCAGTACTTC. This codes for CASSILPGQGENEQYF. The full variable domain, rest sourced from reference TRBV19 and TRBJ2-7, is DGGITQSPKYLFRKEGQNVTLSCEQNLNHDAMYWYRQDPGQGLRLIYYSQIVNDFQKGDIAEGYSVSREKKESFPLTVTSAQKNPTAFYLCASSILPGQGENEQYFGPGTRLTVT.

CDR3 DNA: TGCGCCAGCAGCCAAGTGGGCCAAAACATTCAGTACTTC. Amino acids: CASSQVGQNIQYF. The V and J genes are TRBV4-3 and TRBJ2-4; D remains ambiguous. Germline-derived CDR1 and CDR2 are LGHNA and YSLEER. V was pared by 1 base and J by 5 bases, with 6 bases between. This CDR3 has 13 residues.

The chain employs TRBV5-1 and TRBJ2-3, with TRBD2 matching over 14 bases. The ends lost 4 bases at V and 0 bases at J; junction bases unmatched: 7. Per the germline V gene, CDR1 is SGHRS and CDR2 is YFSETQ. This CDR3 has 18 residues. CDR3 DNA sequence: TGCGCCAGCAGCCTCGGGACTAGCGGGAGACCTAGCACAGATACGCAGTATTTT. Protein sequence: CASSLGTSGRPSTDTQYF.

This chain connects TRBV12-3 or TRBV12-4 to TRBJ1-6, with 9 bases fitting TRBD1. The CDR3 extends over 13 amino acids. The junction had 3 bases not matched to a gene; V was cut back by 1 base and J by 14 bases. CDR3 sequence: CASSLGDRDSLHF. The CDR3 bases are TGTGCCAGCAGTTTAGGGGACAGGGATTCCCTCCACTTT.

This clone has more than one count but fewer than ten. CDR3 amino acids: CASSLRVAGVPDTQYF. The CDR3 DNA follows: TGTGCCAGCAGTTTAAGGGTAGCGGGGGTCCCGGATACGCAGTATTTT. The chain has TRBV27 and TRBJ2-3, with 9 bases aligning to TRBD2. Trimming cost V 2 bases and J 6 bases; bases outside gene matches: 9. The CDR3 length is 16 residues. The germline V gene has CDR1 MNHEY and CDR2 SMNVEV (reference sequence).

The CDR3: CSVGPQAGSYEQYF. CDR3 in DNA: TGCAGCGTTGGACCGCAGGCTGGGAGCTACGAGCAGTACTTC. The gene calls are TRBV29-1 and TRBJ2-7; D is possibly TRBD2 (5 bases). The V gene's germline CDR1 is SQVTM and CDR2 ANQGSEA. The CDR3 is 14 amino acids. V lost 4 bases and J lost 3, with 16 bases in between.

This clone has a single count. The CDR3 DNA reads as TGTGCCAGCCGGGGAGGGAGCACAGATACGCAGTATTTT. It yields the protein CASRGGSTDTQYF. V is TRBV28 and J is TRBJ2-3, with 7 bases that match TRBD2. V was clipped by 8 bases and J by 0 bases; unmatched bases: 2. Per the germline V gene, CDR1 is MDHEN and CDR2 is SYDVKM. The CDR3 is 13 residues long.

The rearrangement uses TRBV27 and TRBJ1-4; 8 positions agree with TRBD1. V trimming: 5 bases; J trimming: 10 bases; junction bases outside the gene matches: 12. This CDR3 is built from 15 residues. Germline CDR1 is MNHEY and CDR2 is SMNVEV (reference sequence). The CDR3 is CASSLAGTGISKLFF. The DNA of the CDR3 is TGTGCCAGCAGTCTCGCCGGGACAGGAATTTCAAAACTGTTTTTT.

The gene calls are TRBV7-8 and TRBJ2-6; D perhaps matches TRBD2 (5 bases). V shed 0 bases and J shed 0 bases, with 15 bases lying between them. CDR3 length: 19 residues. Germline V CDR1 and CDR2: SGHVS, FQNEAQ. The CDR3 loop is CASSLAWAPAGSGANVLTF. As DNA, the CDR3 is TGTGCCAGCAGCTTAGCCTGGGCTCCGGCGGGCTCTGGGGCCAACGTCCTGACTTTC.